This TCR beta chain originates from a study of blood T cell repertoires in COVID-19. Turning to the study itself: Italy, Spain and the United States were the sources of the convalescent and acute COVID-19 samples. PBMCs, B-cell-depleted T cells, or T cells were the source of the cDNA or gDNA that made up the material.

Germline assignment: CDR1 GTSNPN and CDR2 SVGIG (reference sequence). The CDR3 has 15 residues. V was pared by 3 bases and J by 5 bases, with 9 bases of the junction left unmatched. Authors' processing steps: For nucleated cells, counts were estimated from reference gene primer amplification. The repertoire was sequenced with immunoSEQ multiplex PCR; TCRdb's copy has only in-frame clones and lacks some. That table furnishes V, J and clone size, whereas the DNA furnished D and trimming. This table has about 25,000 clones, 85% to 90% appearing once. The sequence was collected from a man between 70 and 80 years old with active COVID-19. This sequence joins TRBV30 and TRBJ1-5, with 8 bases identical to TRBD1. The sample was peripheral blood. CDR3 sequence (DNA): TGTGCCTGGAGCCTCAAAACAGGGGGGGATCAGCCCCAGCATTTT. It translates to CAWSLKTGGDQPQHF.